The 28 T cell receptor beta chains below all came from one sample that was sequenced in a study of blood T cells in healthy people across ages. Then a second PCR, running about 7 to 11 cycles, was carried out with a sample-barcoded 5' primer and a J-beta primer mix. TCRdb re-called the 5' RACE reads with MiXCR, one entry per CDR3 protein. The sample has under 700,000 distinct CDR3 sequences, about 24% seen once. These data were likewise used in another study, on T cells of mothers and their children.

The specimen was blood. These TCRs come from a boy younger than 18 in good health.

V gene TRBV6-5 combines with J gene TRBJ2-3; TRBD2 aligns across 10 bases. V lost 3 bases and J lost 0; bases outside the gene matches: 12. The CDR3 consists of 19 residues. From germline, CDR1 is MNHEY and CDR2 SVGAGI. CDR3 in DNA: TGTGCCAGCAGTTATCTTCAGCGGGGGGGCCCGCCAAGCACAGATACGCAGTATTTT. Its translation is CASSYLQRGGPPSTDTQYF.

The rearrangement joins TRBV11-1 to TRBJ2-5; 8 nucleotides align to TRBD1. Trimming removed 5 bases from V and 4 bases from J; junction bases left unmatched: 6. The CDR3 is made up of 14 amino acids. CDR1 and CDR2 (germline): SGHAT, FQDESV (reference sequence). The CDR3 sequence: CASSTWTGRETQYF. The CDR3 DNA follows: TGTGCCAGCAGCACCTGGACAGGGAGAGAGACCCAGTACTTC.

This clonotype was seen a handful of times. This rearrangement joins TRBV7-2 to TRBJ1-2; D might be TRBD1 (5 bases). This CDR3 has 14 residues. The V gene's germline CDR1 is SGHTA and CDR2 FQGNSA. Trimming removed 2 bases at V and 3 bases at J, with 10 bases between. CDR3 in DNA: TGTGCCAGCAGCTTAATCCCGGGGGACTATGGCTACACCTTC. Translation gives CASSLIPGDYGYTF.

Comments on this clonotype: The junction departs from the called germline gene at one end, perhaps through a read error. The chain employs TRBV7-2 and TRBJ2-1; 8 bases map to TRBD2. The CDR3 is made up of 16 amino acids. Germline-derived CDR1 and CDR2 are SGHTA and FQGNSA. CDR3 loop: CASSLMSGGSYNEQSF. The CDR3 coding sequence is TGTGCCAGCAGCCTAATGAGCGGGGGCTCCTACAATGAGCAGTCCTTC.

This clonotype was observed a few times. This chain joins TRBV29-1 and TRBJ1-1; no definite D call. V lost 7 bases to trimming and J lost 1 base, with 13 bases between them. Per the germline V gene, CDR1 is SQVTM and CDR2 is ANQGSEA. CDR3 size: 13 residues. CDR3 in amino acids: CSGTRAQNTEAFF. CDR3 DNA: TGCAGCGGGACGAGGGCCCAGAACACTGAAGCTTTCTTT.

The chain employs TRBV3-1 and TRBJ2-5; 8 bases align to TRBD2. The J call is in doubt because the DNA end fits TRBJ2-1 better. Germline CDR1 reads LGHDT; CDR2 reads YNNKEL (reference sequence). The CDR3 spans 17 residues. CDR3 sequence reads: CASSQDRWGLAGNEQFF. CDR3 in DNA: TGTGCCAGCAGCCAAGATAGGTGGGGGCTAGCGGGCAATGAGCAGTTCTTC.

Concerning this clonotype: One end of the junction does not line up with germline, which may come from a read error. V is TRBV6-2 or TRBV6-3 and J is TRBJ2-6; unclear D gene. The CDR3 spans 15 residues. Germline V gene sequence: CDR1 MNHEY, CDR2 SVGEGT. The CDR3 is CAGSYLNSGANVLTF. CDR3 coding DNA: TGTGCCGGCAGTTACCTAAACTCTGGGGCCAACGTCCTGACTTTC.

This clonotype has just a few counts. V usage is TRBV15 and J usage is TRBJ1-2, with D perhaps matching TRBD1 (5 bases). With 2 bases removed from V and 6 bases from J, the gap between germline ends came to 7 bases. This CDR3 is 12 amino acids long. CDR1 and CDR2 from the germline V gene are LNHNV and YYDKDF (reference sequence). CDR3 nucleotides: TGTGCCACCAGCAGAAGAGGGGATGGCTACACCTTC. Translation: CATSRRGDGYTF.

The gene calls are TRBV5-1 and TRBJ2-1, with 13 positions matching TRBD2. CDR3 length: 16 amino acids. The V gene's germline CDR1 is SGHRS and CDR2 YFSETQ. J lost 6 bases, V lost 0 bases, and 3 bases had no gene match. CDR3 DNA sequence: TGCGCCAGCAGCTTGGGACTAGCGGGAGGAACCAATGAGCAGTTCTTC. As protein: CASSLGLAGGTNEQFF.

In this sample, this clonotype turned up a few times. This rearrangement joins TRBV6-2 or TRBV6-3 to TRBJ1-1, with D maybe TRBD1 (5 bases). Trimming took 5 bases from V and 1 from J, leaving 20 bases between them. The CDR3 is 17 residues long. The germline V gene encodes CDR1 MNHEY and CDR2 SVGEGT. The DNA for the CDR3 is TGTGCCAGCAGTAGCCACACGGAGGCCGGGGCGAACACTGAAGCTTTCTTT. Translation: CASSSHTEAGANTEAFF.

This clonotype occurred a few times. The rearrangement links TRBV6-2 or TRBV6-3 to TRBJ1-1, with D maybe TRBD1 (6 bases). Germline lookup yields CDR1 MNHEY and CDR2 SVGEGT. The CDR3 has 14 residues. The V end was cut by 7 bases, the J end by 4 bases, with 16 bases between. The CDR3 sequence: CASTGKGGGTEAFF. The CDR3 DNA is TGTGCCAGCACTGGCAAGGGGGGGGGCACTGAAGCTTTCTTT.

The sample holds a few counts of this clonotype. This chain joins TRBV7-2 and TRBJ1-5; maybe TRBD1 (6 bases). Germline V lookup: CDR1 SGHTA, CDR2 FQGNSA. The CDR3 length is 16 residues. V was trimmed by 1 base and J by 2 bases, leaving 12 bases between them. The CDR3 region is CASSLVLGAGNQPQHF. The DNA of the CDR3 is TGTGCCAGCAGCTTAGTTCTGGGGGCTGGCAATCAGCCCCAGCATTTT.

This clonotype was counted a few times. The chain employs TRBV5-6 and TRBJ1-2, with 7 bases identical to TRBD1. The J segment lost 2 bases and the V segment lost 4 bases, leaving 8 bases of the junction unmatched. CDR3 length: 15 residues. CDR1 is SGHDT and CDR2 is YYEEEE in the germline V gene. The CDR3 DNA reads TGTGCCAGCAGCAATTGGCTACAGGGGAACTATGGCTACACCTTC. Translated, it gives CASSNWLQGNYGYTF. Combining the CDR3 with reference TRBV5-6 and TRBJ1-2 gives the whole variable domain DAGVTQSPTHLIKTRGQQVTLRCSPKSGHDTVSWYQQALGQGPQFIFQYYEEEERQRGNFPDRFSGHQFPNYSSELNVNALLLGDSALYLCASSNWLQGNYGYTFGSGTRLTVV.

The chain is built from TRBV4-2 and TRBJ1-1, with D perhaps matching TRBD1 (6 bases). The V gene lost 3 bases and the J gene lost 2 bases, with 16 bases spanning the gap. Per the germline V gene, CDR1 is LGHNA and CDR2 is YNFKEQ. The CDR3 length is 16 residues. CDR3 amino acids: CASSQGPGQTNTEAFF. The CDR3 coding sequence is TGTGCCAGCAGCCAGGGACCCGGACAGACCAACACTGAAGCTTTCTTT.

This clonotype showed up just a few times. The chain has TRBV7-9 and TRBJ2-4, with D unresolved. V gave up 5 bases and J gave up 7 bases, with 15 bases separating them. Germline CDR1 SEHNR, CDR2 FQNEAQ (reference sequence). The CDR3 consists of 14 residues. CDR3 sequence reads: CASSPNAAWNIQYF. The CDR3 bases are TGTGCCAGCAGCCCGAACGCCGCATGGAACATTCAGTACTTC.

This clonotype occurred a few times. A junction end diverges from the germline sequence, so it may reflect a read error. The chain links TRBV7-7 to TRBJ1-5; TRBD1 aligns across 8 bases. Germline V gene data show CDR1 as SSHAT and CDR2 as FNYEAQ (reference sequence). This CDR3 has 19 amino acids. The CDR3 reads CASSLGSLQGAGGNQPQHF. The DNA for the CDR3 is TGTGCTAGCAGCTTGGGGTCCCTCCAGGGGGCAGGTGGCAATCAGCCCCAGCATTTT.

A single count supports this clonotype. This chain's CDR3 is CASSPTGSPETQYF. The CDR3 DNA sequence: TGTGCCAGCAGCCCGACAGGGTCCCCTGAGACCCAGTACTTC. V and J are TRBV3-1 and TRBJ2-5; TRBD1 matches 7 bases. Looked up from germline, CDR1 is LGHDT and CDR2 is YNNKEL (reference sequence). This CDR3 region has 14 residues. V shed 4 bases and J 5 bases; nucleotides not matched to a gene: 7.

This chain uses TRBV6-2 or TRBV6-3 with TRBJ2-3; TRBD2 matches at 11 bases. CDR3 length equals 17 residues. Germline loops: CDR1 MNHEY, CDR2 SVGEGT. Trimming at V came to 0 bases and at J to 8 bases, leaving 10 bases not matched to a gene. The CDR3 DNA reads TGTGCCAGCAGTTACTCGGCCGGGACTAGCGGCAGGGCTACGCAGTATTTT. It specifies CASSYSAGTSGRATQYF.

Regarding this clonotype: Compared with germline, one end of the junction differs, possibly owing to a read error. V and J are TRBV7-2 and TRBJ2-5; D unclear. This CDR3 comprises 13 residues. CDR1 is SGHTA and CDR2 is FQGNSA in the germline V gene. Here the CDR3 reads CASSLEGAYEQHF. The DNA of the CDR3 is TGTGCCAGCAGCTTAGAAGGCGCCTACGAGCAGCACTTC.

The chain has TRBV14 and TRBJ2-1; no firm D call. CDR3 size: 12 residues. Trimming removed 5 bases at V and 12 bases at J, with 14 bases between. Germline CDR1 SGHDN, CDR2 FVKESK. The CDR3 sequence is CASSFTPRLQFF. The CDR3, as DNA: TGTGCCAGCAGCTTCACTCCTCGGTTGCAGTTCTTC.

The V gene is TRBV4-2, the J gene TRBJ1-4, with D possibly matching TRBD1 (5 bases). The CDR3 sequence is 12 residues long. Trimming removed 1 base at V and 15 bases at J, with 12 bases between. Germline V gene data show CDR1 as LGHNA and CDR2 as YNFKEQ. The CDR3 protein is CASSQVGALMFF. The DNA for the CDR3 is TGTGCCAGCAGCCAAGTAGGGGCCCTAATGTTTTTT.

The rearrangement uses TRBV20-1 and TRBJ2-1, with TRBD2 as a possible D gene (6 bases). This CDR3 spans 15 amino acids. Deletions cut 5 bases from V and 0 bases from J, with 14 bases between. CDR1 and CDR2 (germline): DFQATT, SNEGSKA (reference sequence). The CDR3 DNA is TGCAGTGCTCACGAGGCCGGGAGCTCCTACAATGAGCAGTTCTTC. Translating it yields CSAHEAGSSYNEQFF.

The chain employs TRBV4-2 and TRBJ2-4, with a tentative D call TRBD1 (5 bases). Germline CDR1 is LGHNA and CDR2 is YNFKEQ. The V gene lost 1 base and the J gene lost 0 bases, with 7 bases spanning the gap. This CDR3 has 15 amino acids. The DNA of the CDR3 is TGTGCCAGCAGCCAAGCGCAGGGAGCCAAAAACATTCAGTACTTC. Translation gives CASSQAQGAKNIQYF.

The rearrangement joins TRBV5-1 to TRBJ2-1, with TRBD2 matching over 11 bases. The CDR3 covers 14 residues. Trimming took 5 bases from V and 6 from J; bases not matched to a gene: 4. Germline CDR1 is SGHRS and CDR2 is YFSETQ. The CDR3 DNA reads TGCGCCAGCAGTGGAACTAGCGGGAGCAATGAGCAGTTCTTC. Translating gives CASSGTSGSNEQFF.

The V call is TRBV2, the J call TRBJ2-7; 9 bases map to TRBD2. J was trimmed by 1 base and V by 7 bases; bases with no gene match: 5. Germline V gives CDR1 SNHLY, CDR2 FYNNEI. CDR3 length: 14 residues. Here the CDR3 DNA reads TGTGCCAGCAAGCGGGGGGAGGGGTCCTACGAGCAGTACTTC. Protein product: CASKRGEGSYEQYF.

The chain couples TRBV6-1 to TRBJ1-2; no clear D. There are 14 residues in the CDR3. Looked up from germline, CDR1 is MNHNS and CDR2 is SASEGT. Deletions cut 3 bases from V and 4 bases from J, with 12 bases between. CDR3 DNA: TGTGCCAGCAGTGAGGGCAGAGGGCCCTATGGCTACACCTTC. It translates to CASSEGRGPYGYTF.

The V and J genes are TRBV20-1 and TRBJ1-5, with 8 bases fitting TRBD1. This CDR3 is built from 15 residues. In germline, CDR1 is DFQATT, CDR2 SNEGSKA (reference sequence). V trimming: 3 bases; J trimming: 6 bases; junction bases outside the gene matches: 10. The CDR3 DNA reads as TGCAGTGCTAGCCTTAGTGGACAGGGAGGTCAGCCCCAGCATTTT. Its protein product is CSASLSGQGGQPQHF.

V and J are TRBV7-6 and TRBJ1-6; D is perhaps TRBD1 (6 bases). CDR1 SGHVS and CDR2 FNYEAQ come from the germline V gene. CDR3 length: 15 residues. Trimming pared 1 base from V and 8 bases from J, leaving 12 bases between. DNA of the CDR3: TGTGCCAGCAGCTTAGGGCTGGGGGCGGATTCACCCCTCCACTTT. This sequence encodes CASSLGLGADSPLHF. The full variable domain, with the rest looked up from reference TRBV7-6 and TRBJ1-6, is GAGVSQSPRYKVTKRGQDVALRCDPISGHVSLYWYRQALGQGPEFLTYFNYEAQQDKSGLPNDRFSAERPEGSISTLTIQRTEQRDSAMYRCASSLGLGADSPLHFGNGTRLTVT.